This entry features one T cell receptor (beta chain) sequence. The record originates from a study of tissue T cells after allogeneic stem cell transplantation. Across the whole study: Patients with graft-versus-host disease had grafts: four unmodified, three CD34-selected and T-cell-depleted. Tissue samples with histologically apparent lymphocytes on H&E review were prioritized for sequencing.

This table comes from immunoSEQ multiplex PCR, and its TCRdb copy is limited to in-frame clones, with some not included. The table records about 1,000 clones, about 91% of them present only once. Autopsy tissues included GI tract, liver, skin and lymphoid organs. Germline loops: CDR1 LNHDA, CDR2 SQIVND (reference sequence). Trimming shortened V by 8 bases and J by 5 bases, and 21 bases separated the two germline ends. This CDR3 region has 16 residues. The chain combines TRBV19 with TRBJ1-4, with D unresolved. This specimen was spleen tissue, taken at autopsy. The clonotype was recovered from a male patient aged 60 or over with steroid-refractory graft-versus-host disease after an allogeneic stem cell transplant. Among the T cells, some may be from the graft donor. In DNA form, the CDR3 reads TGTGCCAGTTCTACTAGTCGCGAGGGTTGGAATGAAAAACTGTTTTTT. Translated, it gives CASSTSREGWNEKLFF.